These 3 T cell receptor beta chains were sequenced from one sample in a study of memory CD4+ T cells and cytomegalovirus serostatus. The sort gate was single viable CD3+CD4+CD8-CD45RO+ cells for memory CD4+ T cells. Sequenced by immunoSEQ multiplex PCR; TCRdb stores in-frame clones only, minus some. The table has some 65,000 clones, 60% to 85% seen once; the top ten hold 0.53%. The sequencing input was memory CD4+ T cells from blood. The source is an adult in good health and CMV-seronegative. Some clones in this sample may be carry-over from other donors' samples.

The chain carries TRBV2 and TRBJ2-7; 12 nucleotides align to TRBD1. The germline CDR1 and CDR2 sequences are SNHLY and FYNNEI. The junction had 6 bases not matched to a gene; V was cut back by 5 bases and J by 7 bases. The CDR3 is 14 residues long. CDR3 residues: CASSWDRGPGEQYF. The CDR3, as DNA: TGTGCCAGCAGTTGGGACAGGGGGCCGGGGGAGCAGTACTTC.

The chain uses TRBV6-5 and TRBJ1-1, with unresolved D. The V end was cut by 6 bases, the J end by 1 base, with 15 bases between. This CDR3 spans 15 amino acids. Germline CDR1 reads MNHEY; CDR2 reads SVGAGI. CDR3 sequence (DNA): TGTGCCAGCAGGGCCCCCGGGAGGCCGAACACTGAAGCTTTCTTT. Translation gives CASRAPGRPNTEAFF.

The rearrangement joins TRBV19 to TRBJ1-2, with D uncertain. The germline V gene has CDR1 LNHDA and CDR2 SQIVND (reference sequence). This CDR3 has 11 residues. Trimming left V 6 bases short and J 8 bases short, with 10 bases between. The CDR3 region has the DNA TGTGCCAGTAGGAGCTTCAGGGGCTACACCTTC. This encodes CASRSFRGYTF.